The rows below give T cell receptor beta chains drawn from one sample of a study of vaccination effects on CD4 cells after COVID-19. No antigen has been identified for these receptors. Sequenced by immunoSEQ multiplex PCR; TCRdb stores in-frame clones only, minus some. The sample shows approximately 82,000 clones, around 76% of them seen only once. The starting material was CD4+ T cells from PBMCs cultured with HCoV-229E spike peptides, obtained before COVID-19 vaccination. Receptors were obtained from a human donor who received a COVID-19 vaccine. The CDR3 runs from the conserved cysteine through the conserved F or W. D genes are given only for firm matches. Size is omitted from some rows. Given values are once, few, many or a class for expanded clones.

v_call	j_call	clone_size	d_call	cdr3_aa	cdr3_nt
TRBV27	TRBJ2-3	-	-	CASSSTYDRLLNTDTQYF	TGTGCCAGCAGTTCCACGTACGACAGGCTATTGAACACAGATACGCAGTATTTT
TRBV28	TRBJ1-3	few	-	CASSEGPFGNTIYF	TGTGCCAGCAGTGAGGGTCCGTTTGGAAACACCATATATTTT
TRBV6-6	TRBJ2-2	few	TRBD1	CASSLTDRGGSGELFF	TGTGCCAGCAGTCTTACCGACAGGGGGGGGTCCGGGGAGCTGTTTTTT
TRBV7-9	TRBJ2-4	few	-	CASSDRDIQYF	TGTGCCAGCAGCGACCGGGATATTCAGTACTTC
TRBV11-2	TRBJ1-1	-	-	CASSKNRAQGTEAFF	TGTGCCAGCAGCAAGAACAGGGCACAAGGTACTGAAGCTTTCTTT
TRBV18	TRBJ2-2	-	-	CASSRDRDTGELFF	TGTGCCAGCTCACGGGACCGAGACACCGGGGAGCTGTTTTTT
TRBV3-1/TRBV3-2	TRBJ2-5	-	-	CASSQEGPVQYF	TGTGCCAGCAGCCAAGAAGGCCCAGTCCAGTACTTC
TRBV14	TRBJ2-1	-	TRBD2	CASSQDSAGGPDNEQFF	TGTGCCAGCAGCCAAGATTCGGCGGGGGGGCCGGACAATGAGCAGTTCTTC
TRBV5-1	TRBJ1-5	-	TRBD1	CASTQTDRAGNQPQHF	TGCGCCAGCACCCAAACCGACAGGGCCGGCAATCAGCCCCAGCATTTT
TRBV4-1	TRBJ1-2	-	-	CASSQDGGTNYGYTF	TGCGCCAGCAGCCAAGATGGTGGAACCAACTATGGCTACACCTTC
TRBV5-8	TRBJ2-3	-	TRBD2	CASSPRGGQGDTQYF	TGTGCCAGCAGCCCCCGGGGGGGCCAGGGAGATACGCAGTATTTT
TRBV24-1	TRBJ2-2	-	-	CATSDFPGELFF	TGTGCCACCAGTGATTTCCCCGGGGAGCTGTTTTTT
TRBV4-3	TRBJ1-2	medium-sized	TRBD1	CASSHPGQGAGGYTF	TGCGCCAGCAGCCATCCGGGGCAGGGGGCGGGTGGCTACACCTTC
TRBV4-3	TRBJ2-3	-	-	CASSQENTRGGYNTDTQYF	TGCGCCAGCAGCCAAGAGAACACCAGGGGCGGCTATAACACAGATACGCAGTATTTT
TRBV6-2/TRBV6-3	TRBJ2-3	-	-	CASSYSRVDTQYF	TGTGCCAGCAGTTACTCGAGGGTAGATACGCAGTATTTT
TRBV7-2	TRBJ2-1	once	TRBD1	CASSLAGGQGSNEQFF	TGTGCCAGCAGCTTAGCGGGGGGACAGGGGAGCAATGAGCAGTTCTTC
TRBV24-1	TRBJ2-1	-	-	CATSDSTPGKDEQFF	TGTGCCACCAGTGATTCCACCCCGGGGAAAGATGAGCAGTTCTTC
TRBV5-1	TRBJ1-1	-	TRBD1	CASSLTITQGLGTEAFF	TGCGCCAGCAGCCTCACAATCACACAGGGGTTGGGCACTGAAGCTTTCTTT
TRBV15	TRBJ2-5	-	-	CATSSRHAKETQYF	TGTGCCACCAGCTCCCGTCACGCTAAAGAGACCCAGTACTTC
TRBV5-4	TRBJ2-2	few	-	CASSRGVTGELFF	TGTGCCAGCAGCAGAGGGGTTACCGGGGAGCTGTTTTTT